This TCR beta chain derives from a study of blood T cell repertoires in COVID-19 (dated by TCRdb to the early 2020s). For context, the study as a whole: Samples covering the acute and convalescent phases of COVID-19 were provided by collaborators in the United States, Italy and Spain. The prospective study material was composed of cDNA or gDNA derived from T cells, B-cell-depleted T cells, or PBMCs. A freely available public database, intended as a resource for researchers studying the immune response to SARS-CoV-2, is where the repertoires were released. HLA class I and class II types, where available, came from metadata supplied by the sample provider rather than from assay-based typing. Subjects who had been exposed to COVID-19, were actively infected with it, or had recovered from it provided the deeply sampled blood TCRbeta repertoires that made up the dataset. Samples came from the ongoing ImmuneRACE study (first 160 participants) plus 1,254 subjects from 6 global collaborators. The sample metadata nearly always contained a de-identified subject ID, COVID-19 status, age in years and sex.

Overall study results and their limits: How much clinical and demographic metadata was included differed by source and by participant, and the metadata was provided uncurated.

The CDR3, from cysteine to phenylalanine, totals 15 residues. Only the CDR3 part of the read is kept: 45 bases, read in frame from the first base. V is cut back by 4 bases and J by 1 base, with 6 bases in the junction unmatched. CDR1 and CDR2 are drawn from the germline V gene: KGHSH, LQKENI. TCRbeta CDR3 regions were amplified from genomic DNA using the immunoSEQ Assay, a bias-controlled multiplex PCR. Per the original workflow: The number of nucleated cells in each sample was estimated by amplification of reference gene primers within the assay. To quantify the absolute abundance of each unique TCRbeta CDR3 rearrangement, sequence reads were collapsed and filtered. Productive Simpson clonality was computed per sample as the square root of Simpson's diversity index over productive rearrangements. Sourced from immuneACCESS, this table was stored by TCRdb with only in-frame sequences that have V and J called. A share of the clones is absent; for the studies checked, an unresolved V gene accounts for under half, and the remainder has no known explanation. The V and J calls and the clone size are those of that table, but D and trimming were determined from the DNA. This sample comprises some 46,000 clones, approximately 85% of them detected only once. The ten largest make up around 6% of the sample.

Whole blood was collected in K2EDTA tubes by collaborating institutions according to the institutions' own protocols. For TCRbeta analysis, collaborators shipped samples in one of three forms: frozen whole blood, isolated PBMCs, or DNA extracted from either of those sample types. This clone was detected once. Its antigen is unknown. No base qualities exist here, and no much larger clone lies one base off it. The chain joins TRBV18 to TRBJ1-1, with 7 bases matching TRBD1. Input material: peripheral blood. The receptor comes from a man aged 55-75 years with acute or convalescent COVID-19. The DNA sequence is TGTGCCAGCTCACTAGGACAGGCGCCGAACACTGAAGCTTTCTTT. The encoded protein is CASSLGQAPNTEAFF.